This TCR beta chain is from a study of HIV-infected patients and healthy controls. TCRdb processed the 5' RACE reads anew with MiXCR; each CDR3 protein has one entry. Altogether around 58,000 distinct CDR3 sequences are present, under 25% being singletons, with the ten largest covering over 1.1%. V was clipped by 3 bases and J by 1 base, with 16 bases between them. This CDR3 comprises 16 residues. The germline V gene has CDR1 LGHDT and CDR2 YNNKEL (reference sequence). This clonotype has at least ten counts. This clonotype was sampled from a human donor in good health. This chain links TRBV3-1 with TRBJ2-7, with D uncertain. Sequences were obtained from CD4+ T cells from blood. CDR3 bases: TGTGCCAGCAGCCATCCGATCCCGTCCGGGTCCTACGAGCAGTACTTC. This gives the protein CASSHPIPSGSYEQYF.